This T cell receptor (beta chain) was found in a study of naive and memory T cell subsets. This CDR3 comprises 15 residues. Per the germline V gene, CDR1 is SGHDN and CDR2 is FVKESK. Between the trimmed V and J ends, which lost 2 bases and 3 bases, there was a span of 13 bases. Both TRBC1 and TRBC2 were covered by a beta constant-region primer of two equimolar oligonucleotides. Ligated cDNA was amplified by four rounds of PCR with nested alpha and beta constant-region primers and SP2. In TCRdb, the UMI-ligation and nested PCR reads were re-called with MiXCR into one record per CDR3 protein. Found here are 140,000 to 150,000 distinct CDR3 sequences, about 20% of them singletons; the top ten hold 0.085% to 0.11%. This clonotype was counted a few times. No antigen is known for it. Points from the study as a whole: Naive repertoires, especially CD8, held a few larger clonotypes, possibly memory cells re-expressing CD45RA.

Sequencing input: naive CD4+ T cells from blood. The source is a human donor in good health. The gene calls are TRBV14 and TRBJ2-5, with D tentatively TRBD1 or TRBD2 (5 bases each). As DNA, the CDR3 is TGTGCCAGCAGCCAATCGGGGACGAGGAAAGAGACCCAGTACTTC. This codes for CASSQSGTRKETQYF.